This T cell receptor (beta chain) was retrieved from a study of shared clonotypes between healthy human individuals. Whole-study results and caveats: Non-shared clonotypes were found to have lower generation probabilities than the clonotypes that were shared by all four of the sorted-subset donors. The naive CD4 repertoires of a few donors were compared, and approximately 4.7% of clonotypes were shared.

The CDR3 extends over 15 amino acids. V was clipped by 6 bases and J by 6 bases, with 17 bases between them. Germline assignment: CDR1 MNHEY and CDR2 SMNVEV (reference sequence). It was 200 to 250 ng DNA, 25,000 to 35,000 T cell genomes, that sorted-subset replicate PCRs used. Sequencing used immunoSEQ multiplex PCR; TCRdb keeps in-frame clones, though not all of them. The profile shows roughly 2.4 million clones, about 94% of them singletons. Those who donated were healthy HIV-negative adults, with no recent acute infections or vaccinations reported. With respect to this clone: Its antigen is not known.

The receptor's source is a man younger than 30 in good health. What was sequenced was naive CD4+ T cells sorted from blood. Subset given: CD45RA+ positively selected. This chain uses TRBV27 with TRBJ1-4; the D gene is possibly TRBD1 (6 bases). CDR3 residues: CASRNTGRGDEKLFF. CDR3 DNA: TGTGCCAGCAGGAACACAGGGAGGGGGGATGAAAAACTGTTTTTT.